This TCR beta chain was captured by sequencing in a study of a mutant IDH1 vaccine in newly diagnosed glioma. On the study more broadly: Vaccines were begun 4-6 weeks after radiotherapy alone, or with temozolomide cycles. Those enrolled had earlier been treated with radiotherapy, temozolomide, or both, mostly both. Findings and limits, study-wide: Patients showed vaccine-induced immune responses at a rate of 93.3%.

Comments on this clone: No antigen is known for it.

Indicated time point: week 11, during vaccination. A single vaccine dose contained 300 ug of mutant IDH1 20-mer peptide, and topical imiquimod was used with it. The astrocytomas were IDH1-mutant, ATRX-negative, and WHO grade 3 or 4. Deletions cut 3 bases from V and 7 bases from J, with 19 bases between. Germline assignment: CDR1 SGHRS and CDR2 YFSETQ. CDR3 length: 15 residues. The assay was immunoSEQ multiplex PCR, and TCRdb's table has in-frame clones only and misses some. This sample has under 55,000 clones; roughly 90% occur once, and the top ten carry approximately 2.5%. The origin of this receptor is a man aged 50 to 60 with glioma. The chain links TRBV5-1 to TRBJ1-2; a weak D match, TRBD1 (5 bases). The material was PBMCs, obtained from a glioma patient whose treatment included an IDH1 peptide vaccine. The CDR3 region is CASSSLDGGLRGYTF. The CDR3 DNA follows: TGCGCCAGCAGCTCGTTAGATGGGGGTTTACGTGGCTACACCTTC.